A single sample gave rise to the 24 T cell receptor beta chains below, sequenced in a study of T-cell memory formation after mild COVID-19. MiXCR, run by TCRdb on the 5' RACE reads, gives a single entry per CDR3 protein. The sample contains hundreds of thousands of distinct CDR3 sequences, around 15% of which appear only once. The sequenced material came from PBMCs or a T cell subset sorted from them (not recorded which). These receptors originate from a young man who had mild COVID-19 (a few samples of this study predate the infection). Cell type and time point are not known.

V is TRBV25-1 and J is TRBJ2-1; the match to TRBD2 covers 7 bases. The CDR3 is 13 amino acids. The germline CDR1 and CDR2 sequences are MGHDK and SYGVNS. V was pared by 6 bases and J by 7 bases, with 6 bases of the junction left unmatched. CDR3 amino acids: CASRGRGLNEQFF. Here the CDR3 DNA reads TGTGCCAGCAGGGGGAGGGGCTTGAATGAGCAGTTCTTC.

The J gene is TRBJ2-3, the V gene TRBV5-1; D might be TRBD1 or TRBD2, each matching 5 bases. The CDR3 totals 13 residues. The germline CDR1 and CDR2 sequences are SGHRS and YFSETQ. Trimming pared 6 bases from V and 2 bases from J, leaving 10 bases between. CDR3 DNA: TGCGCCAGCAAGGTGGGGGACACAGATACGCAGTATTTT. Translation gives CASKVGDTDTQYF.

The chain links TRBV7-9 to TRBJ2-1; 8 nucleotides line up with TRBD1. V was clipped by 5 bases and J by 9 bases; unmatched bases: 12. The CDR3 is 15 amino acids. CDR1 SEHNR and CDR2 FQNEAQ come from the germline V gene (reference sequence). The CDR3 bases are TGTGCCAGCAGCCCGAATGGGGCAGGGGGCACTGAGCAGTTCTTC. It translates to CASSPNGAGGTEQFF.

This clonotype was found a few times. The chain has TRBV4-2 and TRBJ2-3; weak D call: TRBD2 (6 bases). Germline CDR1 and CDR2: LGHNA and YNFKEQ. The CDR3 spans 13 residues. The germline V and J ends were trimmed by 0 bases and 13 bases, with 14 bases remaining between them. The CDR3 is CASSQENRQREYF. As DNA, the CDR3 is TGTGCCAGCAGCCAAGAGAACCGTCAGCGGGAGTATTTT.

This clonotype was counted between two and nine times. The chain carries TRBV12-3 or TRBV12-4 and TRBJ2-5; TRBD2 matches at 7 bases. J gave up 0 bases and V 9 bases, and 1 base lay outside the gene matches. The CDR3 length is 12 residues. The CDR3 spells CASSGHQETQYF. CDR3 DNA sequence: TGTGCCAGTAGCGGGCACCAAGAGACCCAGTACTTC.

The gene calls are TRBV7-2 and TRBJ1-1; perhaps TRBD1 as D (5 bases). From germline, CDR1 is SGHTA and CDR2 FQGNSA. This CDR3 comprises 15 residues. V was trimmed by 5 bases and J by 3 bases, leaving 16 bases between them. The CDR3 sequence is CASSESRVSYTEAFF. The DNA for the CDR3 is TGTGCCAGCAGCGAGAGCAGGGTGTCGTACACTGAAGCTTTCTTT.

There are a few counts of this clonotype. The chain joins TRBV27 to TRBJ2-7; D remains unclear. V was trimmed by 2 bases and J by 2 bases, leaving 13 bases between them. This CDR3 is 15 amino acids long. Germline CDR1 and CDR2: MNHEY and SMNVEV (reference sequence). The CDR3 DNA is TGTGCCAGCAGTTTAGGAACAGTCGGAACCTACGAGCAGTACTTC. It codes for CASSLGTVGTYEQYF.

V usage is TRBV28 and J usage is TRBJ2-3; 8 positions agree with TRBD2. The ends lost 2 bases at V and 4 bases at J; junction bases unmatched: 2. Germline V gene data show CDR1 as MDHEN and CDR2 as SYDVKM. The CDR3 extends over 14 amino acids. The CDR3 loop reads CASSLTREADTQYF. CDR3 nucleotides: TGTGCCAGCAGTTTAACGCGGGAGGCAGATACGCAGTATTTT.

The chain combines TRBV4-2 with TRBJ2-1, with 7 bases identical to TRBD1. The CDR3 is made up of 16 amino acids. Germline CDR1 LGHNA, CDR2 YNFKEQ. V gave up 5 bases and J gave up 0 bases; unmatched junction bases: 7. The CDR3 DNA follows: TGTGCCAGCAGCACCCCCGGACAGGTCTCCTACAATGAGCAGTTCTTC. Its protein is CASSTPGQVSYNEQFF.

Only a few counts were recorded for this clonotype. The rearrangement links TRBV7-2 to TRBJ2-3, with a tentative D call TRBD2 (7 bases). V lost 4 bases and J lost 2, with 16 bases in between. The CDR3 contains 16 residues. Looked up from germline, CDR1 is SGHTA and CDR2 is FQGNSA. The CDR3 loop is CASSSSAGAVTDTQYF. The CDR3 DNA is TGTGCCAGCAGCTCCTCGGCGGGGGCGGTCACAGATACGCAGTATTTT.

CDR3 coding DNA: TGCGCCAGCCGTAGGAGCGGGGGGCCGGAAGAGACCCAGTACTTC. This translates into CASRRSGGPEETQYF. The chain combines TRBV5-1 with TRBJ2-5, with 9 nucleotides matching TRBD2. The CDR3 has 15 amino acids. Germline V gene lookup returns CDR1 SGHRS and CDR2 YFSETQ. The J segment lost 3 bases and the V segment lost 7 bases, leaving 10 bases of the junction unmatched.

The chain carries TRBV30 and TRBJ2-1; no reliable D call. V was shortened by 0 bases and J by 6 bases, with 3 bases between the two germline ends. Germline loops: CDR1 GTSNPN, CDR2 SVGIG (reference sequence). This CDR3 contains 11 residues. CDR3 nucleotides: TGTGCCTGGAGTGTAGTCAATGAGCAGTTCTTC. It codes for CAWSVVNEQFF. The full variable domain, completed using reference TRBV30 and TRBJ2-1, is SQTIHQWPATLVQPVGSPLSLECTVEGTSNPNLYWYRQAAGRGLQLLFYSVGIGQISSEVPQNLSASRPQDRQFILSSKKLLLSDSGFYLCAWSVVNEQFFGPGTRLTVL.

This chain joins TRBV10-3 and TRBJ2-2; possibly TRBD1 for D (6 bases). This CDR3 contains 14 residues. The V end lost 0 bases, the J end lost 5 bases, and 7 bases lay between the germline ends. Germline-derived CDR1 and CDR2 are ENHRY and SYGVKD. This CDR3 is CAISESRGTGELFF. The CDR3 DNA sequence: TGTGCCATCAGTGAGTCGAGGGGGACCGGGGAGCTGTTTTTT.

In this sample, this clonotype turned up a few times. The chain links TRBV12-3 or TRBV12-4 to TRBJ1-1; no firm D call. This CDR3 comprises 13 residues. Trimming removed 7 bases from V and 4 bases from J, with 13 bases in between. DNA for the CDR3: TGTGCCAGCACCTCCACAGTGACCACTGAAGCTTTCTTT. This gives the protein CASTSTVTTEAFF.

CDR3 amino acids: CASSLDGLTYEQYF. In nucleotides, the CDR3 is TGTGCCAGCAGCTTAGATGGACTCACCTACGAGCAGTACTTC. This chain connects TRBV7-6 to TRBJ2-7; possible D gene TRBD2, 5 bases. Looked up from germline, CDR1 is SGHVS and CDR2 is FNYEAQ. The germline V and J ends were trimmed by 1 base and 2 bases, with 9 bases remaining between them. This CDR3 region has 14 residues.

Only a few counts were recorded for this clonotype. CDR3 loop: CASGQFGELFF. For the CDR3, the DNA is TGTGCCAGCGGTCAGTTCGGGGAGCTGTTTTTT. The genes are TRBV7-2 and TRBJ2-2, with D unclear. CDR1 and CDR2 from the germline V gene are SGHTA and FQGNSA. The CDR3 covers 11 residues. The V end was cut by 8 bases, the J end by 7 bases, with 8 bases between.

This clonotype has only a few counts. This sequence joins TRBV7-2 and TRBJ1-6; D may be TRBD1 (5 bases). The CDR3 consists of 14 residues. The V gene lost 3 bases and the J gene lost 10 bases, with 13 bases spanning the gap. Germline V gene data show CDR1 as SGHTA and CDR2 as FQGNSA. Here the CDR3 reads CASSFRDGASPLHF. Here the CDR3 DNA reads TGTGCCAGCAGCTTCCGGGACGGGGCCTCACCCCTCCACTTT.

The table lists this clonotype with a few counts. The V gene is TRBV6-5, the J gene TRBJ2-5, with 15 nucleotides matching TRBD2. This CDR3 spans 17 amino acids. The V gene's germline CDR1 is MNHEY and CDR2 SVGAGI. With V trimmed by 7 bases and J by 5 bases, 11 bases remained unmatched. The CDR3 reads CASIPGLAGGPPETQYF. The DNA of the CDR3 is TGTGCCAGCATCCCGGGACTAGCGGGGGGCCCGCCGGAGACCCAGTACTTC.

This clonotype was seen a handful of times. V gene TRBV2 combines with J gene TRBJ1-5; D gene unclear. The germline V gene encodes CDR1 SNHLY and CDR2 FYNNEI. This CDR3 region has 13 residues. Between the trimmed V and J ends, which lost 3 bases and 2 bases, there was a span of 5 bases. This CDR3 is CASSDFGNQPQHF. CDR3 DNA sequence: TGTGCCAGCAGTGACTTTGGCAATCAGCCCCAGCATTTT.

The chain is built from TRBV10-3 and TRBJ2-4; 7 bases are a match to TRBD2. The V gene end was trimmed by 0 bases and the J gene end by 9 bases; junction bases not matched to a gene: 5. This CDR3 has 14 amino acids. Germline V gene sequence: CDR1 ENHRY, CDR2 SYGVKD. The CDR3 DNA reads TGTGCCATCAGTGAGTCCTCGTCGGGAGGCATTCAGTACTTC. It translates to CAISESSSGGIQYF.

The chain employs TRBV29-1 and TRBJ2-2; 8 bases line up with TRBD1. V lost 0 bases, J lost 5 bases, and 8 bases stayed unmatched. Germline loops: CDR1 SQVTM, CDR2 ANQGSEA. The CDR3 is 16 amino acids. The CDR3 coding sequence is TGCAGCGTTGAAGATACGGACAGGGCAGGTACCGGGGAGCTGTTTTTT. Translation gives CSVEDTDRAGTGELFF.

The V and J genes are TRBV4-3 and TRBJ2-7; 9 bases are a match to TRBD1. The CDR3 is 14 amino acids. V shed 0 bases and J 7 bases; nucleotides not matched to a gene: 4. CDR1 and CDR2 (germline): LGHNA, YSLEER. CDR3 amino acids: CASSQEGQGVEQYF. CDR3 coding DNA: TGCGCCAGCAGCCAAGAGGGACAGGGCGTGGAGCAGTACTTC.

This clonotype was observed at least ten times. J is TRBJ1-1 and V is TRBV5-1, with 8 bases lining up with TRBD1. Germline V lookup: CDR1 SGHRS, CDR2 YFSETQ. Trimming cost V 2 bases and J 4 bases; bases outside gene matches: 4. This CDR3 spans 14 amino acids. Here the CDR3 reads CASSFQGATTEAFF. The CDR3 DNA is TGCGCCAGCAGCTTTCAGGGGGCGACCACTGAAGCTTTCTTT.

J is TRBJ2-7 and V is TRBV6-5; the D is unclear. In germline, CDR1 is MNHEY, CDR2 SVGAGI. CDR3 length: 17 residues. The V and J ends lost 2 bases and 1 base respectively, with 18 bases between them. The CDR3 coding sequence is TGTGCCAGCAGTTACACGATGAGATGGGTGAGGTCCTACGAGCAGTACGTC. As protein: CASSYTMRWVRSYEQYV.